These 21 T cell receptor beta chains were all obtained from the same sample, sequenced in a study of T cell responses to AZD1222 COVID-19 vaccine. The method was immunoSEQ multiplex PCR; TCRdb's version includes in-frame clones alone and lacks a portion of them. The table includes some 100,000 clones, more than 75% detected once. The input for sequencing was peripheral blood, taken on day 0 of AZD1222 vaccination. The receptors come from an adult in good health.

The chain uses TRBV7-2 and TRBJ2-3, with 7 bases that match TRBD2. Trimming removed 2 bases from V and 3 bases from J; junction bases left unmatched: 5. The CDR3 runs to 15 residues. The germline gives CDR1 SGHTA, CDR2 FQGNSA. The CDR3 region is CASSLQAGITDTQYF. The CDR3 DNA reads TGTGCCAGCAGCTTACAAGCGGGGATTACAGATACGCAGTATTTT.

This clone came up a few times. The genes are TRBV7-9 and TRBJ2-2; D uncertain. The germline CDR1 and CDR2 sequences are SEHNR and FQNEAQ (reference sequence). The CDR3 is 15 residues long. Trimming left V 5 bases short and J 7 bases short, with 17 bases between. The CDR3 nucleotides read TGTGCCAGCAGCCCCAGTATTGGGGAAGGCGGGGAGCTGTTTTTT. Protein: CASSPSIGEGGELFF.

The chain has TRBV6-1 and TRBJ2-3; the D is unclear. V lost 4 bases, J lost 1 base, and 15 bases lay in between. CDR3 length equals 16 residues. Germline V gene data show CDR1 as MNHNS and CDR2 as SASEGT. This CDR3 is CASSAFPQRGTDTQYF. CDR3 nucleotide sequence: TGTGCCAGCAGTGCATTTCCACAACGGGGCACAGATACGCAGTATTTT.

The rearrangement uses TRBV29-1 and TRBJ2-7; D gene unclear. The CDR3 consists of 13 residues. Trimming pared 6 bases from V and 4 bases from J, leaving 16 bases between. Germline V CDR1 and CDR2: SQVTM, ANQGSEA. The CDR3: CSVAREPTYEQYF. CDR3 bases: TGCAGCGTAGCTCGAGAGCCAACTTACGAGCAGTACTTC.

The rearrangement uses TRBV25-1 and TRBJ2-7; D not certain. V lost 6 bases to trimming and J lost 2 bases, with 14 bases between them. CDR3 length: 14 amino acids. Per the germline V gene, CDR1 is MGHDK and CDR2 is SYGVNS. Here the CDR3 DNA reads TGTGCCAGCAGCCGACGGATGGGAACCTACGAGCAGTACTTC. This translates into CASSRRMGTYEQYF.

J is TRBJ2-7 and V is TRBV7-8, with 7 bases that match TRBD1. The V gene end was trimmed by 2 bases and the J gene end by 3 bases; junction bases not matched to a gene: 13. The germline V gene encodes CDR1 SGHVS and CDR2 FQNEAQ. This CDR3 has 17 amino acids. CDR3 DNA: TGTGCCAGCAGCTTAATCCCCCGGGGACAGATACACTACGAGCAGTACTTC. Its translation: CASSLIPRGQIHYEQYF.

In nucleotides, the CDR3 is TGTGCCAGCAGCTTTACCGGGCAGGGTCAAGAGACCCAGTACTTC. It codes for CASSFTGQGQETQYF. This chain joins TRBV7-9 and TRBJ2-5, with D possibly matching TRBD1 (5 bases). From germline, CDR1 is SEHNR and CDR2 FQNEAQ (reference sequence). Trimming cost V 3 bases and J 2 bases, with 13 bases left between them. The CDR3 is 15 amino acids.

V usage is TRBV4-3 and J usage is TRBJ1-2; D ambiguous. Germline CDR1 is LGHNA and CDR2 is YSLEER. This CDR3 is built from 15 residues. V lost 4 bases and J lost 4, with 16 bases in between. CDR3 protein: CASSPTLPGGYGYTF. The CDR3 DNA reads as TGCGCCAGCAGCCCGACCCTCCCCGGAGGCTATGGCTACACCTTC.

The chain has TRBV20-1 and TRBJ2-7, with TRBD2 matching over 8 bases. V gave up 3 bases and J gave up 7 bases; unmatched junction bases: 11. The CDR3 spans 14 residues. Germline values: CDR1 DFQATT, CDR2 SNEGSKA (reference sequence). The CDR3 DNA follows: TGCAGTGCTAGTCGCCCGGGACTAGAGGGGGAGCAGTACTTC. Amino acid sequence: CSASRPGLEGEQYF.

This chain connects TRBV6-7 to TRBJ2-2, with D perhaps being TRBD1 or TRBD2 (6 bases each). TRBV6-7 counts as an open reading frame of uncertain function. Trimming pared 5 bases from V and 3 bases from J, leaving 16 bases between. The CDR3 loop spans 16 amino acids. The CDR3 here is CASSKGGRGDTGELFF. The DNA for the CDR3 is TGTGCCAGCAGTAAAGGGGGGCGCGGGGACACCGGGGAGCTGTTTTTT.

The chain recombines TRBV2 with TRBJ1-5; D is possibly TRBD1 (5 bases). V was trimmed by 2 bases and J by 5 bases, leaving 7 bases between them. This CDR3 spans 13 amino acids. Per germline, CDR1 SNHLY and CDR2 FYNNEI. CDR3 bases: TGTGCCAGCAGTGAAAGAGGGGATCAGCCCCAGCATTTT. As protein: CASSERGDQPQHF.

The chain links TRBV28 to TRBJ1-4; D remains ambiguous. Trimming pared 4 bases from V and 5 bases from J, leaving 11 bases between. The CDR3 has 14 residues. In germline, CDR1 is MDHEN, CDR2 SYDVKM. The CDR3 nucleotides read TGTGCCAGCAGTTGGCCGCCTCGAAATGAAAAACTGTTTTTT. Amino acids: CASSWPPRNEKLFF.

The chain joins TRBV19 to TRBJ1-2; no clear D. Germline V gives CDR1 LNHDA, CDR2 SQIVND (reference sequence). V was pared by 5 bases and J by 3 bases, with 10 bases between. The CDR3 consists of 13 residues. The CDR3 protein is CASSVGRHYGYTF. The CDR3 bases are TGTGCCAGTAGTGTCGGCAGGCACTATGGCTACACCTTC.

CDR3 protein: CASSPAGGQMLAEAFF. CDR3 sequence (DNA): TGTGCCAGCAGTCCGGCGGGGGGCCAAATGTTGGCTGAAGCTTTCTTT. V is TRBV6-2 or TRBV6-3 and J is TRBJ1-1, with D possibly matching TRBD1 (6 bases). V was shortened by 5 bases and J by 6 bases, with 22 bases between the two germline ends. The germline gives CDR1 MNHEY, CDR2 SVGEGT. The length of the CDR3 is 16 residues.

V and J are TRBV11-2 and TRBJ1-1; tentative D call: TRBD1 (6 bases). The CDR3 covers 15 residues. Per the germline V gene, CDR1 is SGHAT and CDR2 is FQNNGV. Trimming removed 3 bases from V and 7 bases from J, with 18 bases in between. The CDR3 bases are TGTGCCAGCAGCTTTAGTGGACAGCCTCCGGTTGAAGCTTTCTTT. It codes for CASSFSGQPPVEAFF.

Only one count was recorded for this clone. At one end the junction does not follow the germline gene, possibly because of a read error. The gene calls are TRBV5-6 and TRBJ1-6; the D is unclear. The CDR3 length is 16 residues. CDR1 SGHDT and CDR2 YYEEEE come from the germline V gene. The CDR3 sequence is CASSSDRRRVNSPLHF. The CDR3 DNA reads as TGTGCCAGCAGCTCAGACCGGCGACGAGTTAATTCGCCCCTCCACTTT.

The gene calls are TRBV28 and TRBJ2-6; 8 nucleotides agree with TRBD1. The germline V gene encodes CDR1 MDHEN and CDR2 SYDVKM. After removal of 4 bases from V and 2 bases from J, the junction contained 7 bases not matched to a gene. The CDR3 covers 17 residues. The CDR3 protein is CASSWTGKIAGANVLTF. The DNA for the CDR3 is TGTGCCAGCAGTTGGACAGGGAAGATTGCTGGGGCCAACGTCCTGACTTTC.

The chain couples TRBV6-2 or TRBV6-3 to TRBJ2-1; D tentatively reads TRBD1 or TRBD2 (6 bases each). There are 14 residues in the CDR3. V was shortened by 6 bases and J by 7 bases, with 16 bases between the two germline ends. Per germline, CDR1 MNHEY and CDR2 SVGEGT. The CDR3 spells CASSNTRGENEQFF. The CDR3 DNA reads as TGTGCCAGCAGCAACACAAGGGGGGAGAATGAGCAGTTCTTC.

The chain combines TRBV28 with TRBJ1-5; 10 bases are shared with TRBD1. The CDR3 spans 17 residues. Germline V gene sequence: CDR1 MDHEN, CDR2 SYDVKM. The J segment lost 6 bases and the V segment lost 5 bases, leaving 13 bases of the junction unmatched. The DNA of the CDR3 is TGTGCCAGCAGTCCCCCCTCCGGGACAGGGGCGGTTCAGCCCCAGCATTTT. Translated: CASSPPSGTGAVQPQHF.

The chain joins TRBV7-2 to TRBJ1-3; D unclear. CDR3 length: 15 residues. The V and J ends lost 3 bases and 6 bases respectively, with 15 bases between them. Per germline, CDR1 SGHTA and CDR2 FQGNSA. The CDR3, as DNA: TGTGCCAGCAGCTTTTTAGGTTTAATGACAAACACCATATATTTT. Amino acid sequence: CASSFLGLMTNTIYF.

The genes are TRBV5-1 and TRBJ1-3; 7 bases line up with TRBD1. Trimming removed 3 bases from V and 1 base from J; junction bases left unmatched: 7. Germline CDR1 is SGHRS and CDR2 is YFSETQ. The CDR3 runs to 16 residues. CDR3 sequence reads: CASSWDSPGSGNTIYF. CDR3 nucleotide sequence: TGCGCCAGCAGCTGGGACAGCCCAGGTTCTGGAAACACCATATATTTT.